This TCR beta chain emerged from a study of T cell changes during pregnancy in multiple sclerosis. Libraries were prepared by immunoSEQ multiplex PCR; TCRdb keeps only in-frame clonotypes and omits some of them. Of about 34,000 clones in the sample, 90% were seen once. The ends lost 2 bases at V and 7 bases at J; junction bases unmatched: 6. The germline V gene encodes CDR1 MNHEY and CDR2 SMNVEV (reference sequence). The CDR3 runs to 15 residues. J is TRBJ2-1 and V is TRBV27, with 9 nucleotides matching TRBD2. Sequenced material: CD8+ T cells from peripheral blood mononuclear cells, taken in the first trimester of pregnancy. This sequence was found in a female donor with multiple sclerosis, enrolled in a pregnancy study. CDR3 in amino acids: CASSLRAGGPNEQFF. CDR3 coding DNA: TGTGCCAGCAGTTTACGTGCGGGAGGGCCAAATGAGCAGTTCTTC.